One sample yielded the 21 T cell receptor beta chains listed below, sequenced in a study of cytomegalovirus exposure and HLA in healthy donors. Assay used: immunoSEQ multiplex PCR; TCRdb lists only in-frame clones, some missing. The table lists a few hundred thousand clones, over 80% of them singletons. Sequencing was carried out using PBMCs. These receptor sequences come from a woman in her 30s in good health and CMV-seropositive.

The J gene is TRBJ1-2, the V gene TRBV6-5; D might be TRBD1 (5 bases). Germline-derived CDR1 and CDR2 are MNHEY and SVGAGI. This CDR3 region has 13 residues. Trimming shortened V by 7 bases and J by 2 bases, and 11 bases separated the two germline ends. CDR3 residues: CASTSNRNYGYTF. CDR3 DNA sequence: TGTGCCAGCACTAGTAACAGGAACTATGGCTACACCTTC.

The gene calls are TRBV19 and TRBJ2-1, with D possibly being TRBD1 (6 bases). V lost 4 bases to trimming and J lost 11 bases, with 12 bases between them. Germline values: CDR1 LNHDA, CDR2 SQIVND (reference sequence). This CDR3 contains 12 residues. The CDR3 loop reads CASSTRDKQQFF. Here the CDR3 DNA reads TGTGCCAGTAGTACCCGGGACAAACAGCAGTTCTTC. The full variable domain, its missing parts supplied by reference TRBV19 and TRBJ2-1, is DGGITQSPKYLFRKEGQNVTLSCEQNLNHDAMYWYRQDPGQGLRLIYYSQIVNDFQKGDIAEGYSVSREKKESFPLTVTSAQKNPTAFYLCASSTRDKQQFFGPGTRLTVL.

J is TRBJ2-7 and V is TRBV29-1, with 9 positions matching TRBD1. J gave up 5 bases and V 6 bases, and 11 bases lay outside the gene matches. Looked up from germline, CDR1 is SQVTM and CDR2 is ANQGSEA. CDR3 length: 14 amino acids. The CDR3 DNA reads as TGCAGCGTGGGACAGGGATCTACTCGGGACGAGCAGTACTTC. Translated: CSVGQGSTRDEQYF.

This chain uses TRBV4-3 with TRBJ2-7, with 13 nucleotides matching TRBD2. Germline CDR1 reads LGHNA; CDR2 reads YSLEER. The CDR3 contains 18 residues. V shed 1 base and J 2 bases; nucleotides not matched to a gene: 8. CDR3: CASSQVKRLAGGAYEQYF. DNA of the CDR3: TGCGCCAGCAGCCAAGTCAAAAGACTAGCGGGAGGCGCCTACGAGCAGTACTTC.

The chain joins TRBV5-1 to TRBJ1-1, with 7 bases aligning to TRBD1. The V and J ends lost 3 bases and 11 bases, in that order; junction bases with no gene match: 7. The germline gives CDR1 SGHRS, CDR2 YFSETQ. This CDR3 contains 12 residues. The CDR3 DNA sequence: TGCGCCAGCAGCTATACAGGGGTTGATGCTTTCTTT. This encodes CASSYTGVDAFF.

Worth noting for this clone: Its ends do not fully match the called genes, so a read error is possible. The gene calls are TRBV11-2 and TRBJ2-2; D may be TRBD2 (5 bases). This CDR3 comprises 16 residues. Germline CDR1 and CDR2: SGHAT and FQNNGV. The CDR3 bases are TGCGCCAGCAGCACACAGCCGGCGGGCGTCGCCGGGGAGCTGTTTTTT. This encodes CASSTQPAGVAGELFF.

The chain employs TRBV6-1 and TRBJ2-7; 8 nucleotides line up with TRBD2. The CDR3 has 15 amino acids. The ends lost 1 base at V and 2 bases at J; junction bases unmatched: 4. CDR1 MNHNS and CDR2 SASEGT come from the germline V gene. The CDR3 region has the DNA TGTGCCAGCAGTGAAGAGGATAGCGGGACCTACGAGCAGTACTTC. Its protein product is CASSEEDSGTYEQYF.

The chain has TRBV6-5 and TRBJ1-3; no definite D call. Germline CDR1 and CDR2: MNHEY and SVGAGI. Trimming removed 5 bases from V and 1 base from J, with 12 bases in between. This CDR3 has 15 residues. CDR3 DNA: TGTGCCAGCAGTCGTTCTCGGGGTTCTGGAAACACCATATATTTT. Translation gives CASSRSRGSGNTIYF.

CDR3 sequence (DNA): TGTGCCAGCAGCAACGAACTCTCCTACGAGCAGTACTTC. Residues: CASSNELSYEQYF. The chain couples TRBV6-1 to TRBJ2-7, with D hard to call. Trimming shortened V by 6 bases and J by 0 bases, and 9 bases separated the two germline ends. The CDR3 has 13 amino acids. Germline V CDR1 and CDR2: MNHNS, SASEGT.

The genes are TRBV27 and TRBJ2-5; D is unclear. Trimming removed 3 bases from V and 5 bases from J, with 13 bases in between. Germline values: CDR1 MNHEY, CDR2 SMNVEV (reference sequence). This CDR3 region has 14 residues. For the CDR3, the DNA is TGTGCCAGCAGTTTTGGACGGATCGGGGAGACCCAGTACTTC. Translated, it gives CASSFGRIGETQYF.

The rearrangement joins TRBV11-2 to TRBJ1-3; D ambiguous. From germline, CDR1 is SGHAT and CDR2 FQNNGV. The CDR3 spans 14 residues. Deletions cut 3 bases from V and 9 bases from J, with 15 bases between. CDR3 loop: CASSLVPEVGTIYF. The CDR3 coding sequence is TGTGCCAGCAGCTTGGTCCCAGAAGTCGGCACCATATATTTT.

The gene calls are TRBV30 and TRBJ2-5; D ambiguous. Trimming left V 1 base short and J 5 bases short, with 8 bases between. CDR1 GTSNPN and CDR2 SVGIG come from the germline V gene (reference sequence). This CDR3 has 12 residues. The CDR3 sequence is CAWSGSFETQYF. The CDR3 coding sequence is TGTGCCTGGAGTGGATCCTTCGAGACCCAGTACTTC.

This chain connects TRBV27 to TRBJ2-3; D unresolved. Looked up from germline, CDR1 is MNHEY and CDR2 is SMNVEV (reference sequence). V was clipped by 5 bases and J by 5 bases, with 11 bases between them. The CDR3 contains 13 residues. For the CDR3, the DNA is TGTGCCAGCAGTGGCTTTAAGGGAGATACGCAGTATTTT. Its protein is CASSGFKGDTQYF.

The V call is TRBV30, the J call TRBJ1-1; 9 bases agree with TRBD1. The V gene end was trimmed by 3 bases and the J gene end by 7 bases; junction bases not matched to a gene: 6. Germline V gives CDR1 GTSNPN, CDR2 SVGIG (reference sequence). The CDR3 consists of 13 residues. The CDR3 nucleotides read TGTGCCTGGAGCCGGACAGGGGACGGTGAAGCTTTCTTT. This encodes CAWSRTGDGEAFF.

The chain employs TRBV30 and TRBJ1-5; TRBD1 matches at 7 bases. The V gene's germline CDR1 is GTSNPN and CDR2 SVGIG (reference sequence). The V segment lost 2 bases and the J segment 9 bases; nucleotides outside the gene matches: 7. This CDR3 contains 13 residues. CDR3 region: CAWSKGQSLPQHF. The CDR3 region has the DNA TGTGCCTGGAGTAAGGGACAGAGTCTGCCCCAGCATTTT.

The CDR3 loop is CASSFGTSGGLNTGELFF. CDR3 coding DNA: TGTGCCAGCAGTTTTGGGACGTCGGGAGGTCTTAACACCGGGGAGCTGTTTTTT. The V and J genes are TRBV27 and TRBJ2-2, with 7 bases that match TRBD2. There are 18 residues in the CDR3. Germline CDR1 and CDR2: MNHEY and SMNVEV (reference sequence). V trimming: 3 bases; J trimming: 2 bases; junction bases outside the gene matches: 12.

The V and J genes are TRBV4-3 and TRBJ1-2; D gene unclear. CDR1 and CDR2 from the germline V gene are LGHNA and YSLEER. There are 15 residues in the CDR3. Trimming cost V 1 base and J 0 bases, with 9 bases left between them. CDR3 sequence (DNA): TGCGCCAGCAGCCAAGCAGGAGACACTAACTATGGCTACACCTTC. Protein sequence: CASSQAGDTNYGYTF.

The chain couples TRBV15 to TRBJ2-1; the D call may be TRBD1 or TRBD2 (5 bases each). The V gene lost 0 bases and the J gene lost 9 bases, with 15 bases spanning the gap. The CDR3 loop spans 15 amino acids. CDR1 LNHNV and CDR2 YYDKDF come from the germline V gene (reference sequence). CDR3 nucleotides: TGTGCCACCAGCAGAGATAATTTGGGACCATCTGAGCAGTTCTTC. This gives the protein CATSRDNLGPSEQFF.

The chain combines TRBV6-5 with TRBJ2-4; a possible D gene is TRBD1 (6 bases). Trimming took off 6 bases at V and 8 bases at J, with 20 bases between the two ends. In germline, CDR1 is MNHEY, CDR2 SVGAGI. This CDR3 has 15 amino acids. In DNA, the CDR3 is TGTGCCAGCAGCCCTCAAAACAGGGCTGGAGACATTCAGTACTTC. Its translation: CASSPQNRAGDIQYF.

The chain has TRBV9 and TRBJ2-7; no clear D. The germline V gene encodes CDR1 SGDLS and CDR2 YYNGEE. Trimming took 0 bases from V and 5 from J, leaving 3 bases between them. The CDR3 is made up of 11 amino acids. The CDR3 here is CASSVGHEQYF. DNA of the CDR3: TGTGCCAGCAGCGTAGGCCACGAGCAGTACTTC.

The J gene is TRBJ1-2, the V gene TRBV5-6, with TRBD1 identical over 9 bases. The junction had 13 bases not matched to a gene; V was cut back by 5 bases and J by 5 bases. This CDR3 spans 16 amino acids. CDR1 and CDR2 from the germline V gene are SGHDT and YYEEEE. CDR3 amino acids: CASSKDRGWRGYGYTF. CDR3 DNA sequence: TGTGCCAGCAGTAAGGACAGGGGATGGAGGGGGTATGGCTACACCTTC.